A single sample is the source of the 14 T cell receptor beta chains below, sequenced in a study of cytomegalovirus exposure and HLA in healthy donors. The PCR contained 60 Vbeta and 13 Jbeta primers. Sequencing was performed with immunoSEQ multiplex PCR; in TCRdb, only in-frame clones are kept and a portion is missing. The repertoire holds approximately 170,000 clones, with around 72% as singletons. The sequenced sample consisted of PBMCs. These receptors were obtained from a woman aged 40 to 50 in good health and CMV-seropositive.

The chain is built from TRBV6-5 and TRBJ2-3, with 8 bases lining up with TRBD2. CDR1 and CDR2 from the germline V gene are MNHEY and SVGAGI. V lost 8 bases, J lost 3 bases, and 4 bases stayed unmatched. The length of the CDR3 is 13 residues. The CDR3, as DNA: TGTGCCAGCTCCGGGGGGGCAACAGATACGCAGTATTTT. It yields the protein CASSGGATDTQYF.

This chain connects TRBV5-4 to TRBJ2-5; 10 bases agree with TRBD1. This CDR3 region has 15 residues. Germline V gene data show CDR1 as SGHNT and CDR2 as YYREEE (reference sequence). The ends lost 4 bases at V and 5 bases at J; junction bases unmatched: 8. The CDR3 nucleotides are TGTGCCAGCAGCCGTCCGGGACAGGGGATTGAGACCCAGTACTTC. Amino acid sequence: CASSRPGQGIETQYF. The full variable domain, its missing parts supplied by reference TRBV5-4 and TRBJ2-5, is ETGVTQSPTHLIKTRGQQVTLRCSSQSGHNTVSWYQQALGQGPQFIFQYYREEENGRGNFPPRFSGLQFPNYSSELNVNALELDDSALYLCASSRPGQGIETQYFGPGTRLLVL.

A note on this clone: One end of the junction fails to match germline, which may point to a read error. The genes are TRBV27 and TRBJ2-7, with TRBD1 identical over 8 bases. Germline lookup yields CDR1 MNHEY and CDR2 SMNVEV (reference sequence). The length of the CDR3 is 15 residues. The CDR3 loop reads CANSFGQGRAYEQYF. The DNA of the CDR3 is TGTGCCAACAGTTTCGGACAGGGCAGGGCCTACGAGCAGTACTTC.

The chain recombines TRBV5-4 with TRBJ1-3, with D perhaps matching TRBD1 (5 bases). The CDR3 is made up of 16 amino acids. Looked up from germline, CDR1 is SGHNT and CDR2 is YYREEE (reference sequence). Deletions cut 2 bases from V and 0 bases from J, with 12 bases between. DNA for the CDR3: TGTGCCAGCAGCTTCTCGGTCGGGGGCTCTGGAAACACCATATATTTT. Amino acid sequence: CASSFSVGGSGNTIYF.

The rearrangement uses TRBV30 and TRBJ2-7; D is undetermined. This CDR3 contains 12 residues. Germline V gives CDR1 GTSNPN, CDR2 SVGIG (reference sequence). Trimming shortened V by 1 base and J by 3 bases, and 7 bases separated the two germline ends. CDR3 protein: CAWSEQVYEQYF. The CDR3 bases are TGTGCCTGGAGTGAGCAGGTCTACGAGCAGTACTTC.

The chain uses TRBV28 and TRBJ1-1; D is ambiguous. Trimming took 5 bases from V and 6 from J, leaving 19 bases between them. Germline-derived CDR1 and CDR2 are MDHEN and SYDVKM. The CDR3 extends over 15 amino acids. This CDR3 reads CASSPSLSQSAEAFF. CDR3 bases: TGTGCCAGCAGTCCTTCTCTTAGCCAGAGCGCTGAAGCTTTCTTT.

This clone has a handful of counts. The rearrangement links TRBV11-2 to TRBJ1-6; no firm D call. CDR1 and CDR2 from the germline V gene are SGHAT and FQNNGV. The V end was cut by 9 bases, the J end by 0 bases, with 9 bases between. CDR3 length: 14 residues. The CDR3 spells CASSQSSYNSPLHF. In DNA form, the CDR3 reads TGTGCCAGTTCACAAAGCTCCTATAATTCACCCCTCCACTTT.

The rearrangement links TRBV6-4 to TRBJ1-1, with no clear D. This CDR3 has 14 residues. CDR1 is MRHNA, CDR2 SNTAGT, per germline. Trimming took off 2 bases at V and 2 bases at J, with 9 bases between the two ends. This chain's CDR3 is CASSDGPENTEAFF. The CDR3 region has the DNA TGTGCCAGCAGTGACGGCCCAGAAAACACTGAAGCTTTCTTT.

The chain uses TRBV6-6 and TRBJ1-4, with D tentatively TRBD1 (5 bases). Germline lookup yields CDR1 MNHNY and CDR2 SVGAGI (reference sequence). V lost 0 bases and J lost 5, with 10 bases in between. CDR3 length: 15 amino acids. As DNA, the CDR3 is TGTGCCAGCAGTTACTCCCGGCAGGGCAATGAAAAACTGTTTTTT. This codes for CASSYSRQGNEKLFF.

The chain links TRBV2 to TRBJ2-7; 8 bases fit TRBD2. Germline V gives CDR1 SNHLY, CDR2 FYNNEI. The CDR3 is 18 residues long. The ends lost 4 bases at V and 9 bases at J; junction bases unmatched: 23. The CDR3 reads CASSGTSHLLRGGATQYF. For the CDR3, the DNA is TGTGCCAGCAGTGGGACTAGCCACCTCCTCCGGGGGGGTGCGACGCAGTACTTC.

The gene calls are TRBV14 and TRBJ1-1; 8 nucleotides match TRBD1. The V gene end was trimmed by 2 bases and the J gene end by 1 base; junction bases not matched to a gene: 3. CDR1 is SGHDN, CDR2 FVKESK, per germline. The CDR3 length is 15 residues. CDR3 sequence (DNA): TGTGCCAGCAGCCAACGGACAGGGAGGAACACTGAAGCTTTCTTT. Translation: CASSQRTGRNTEAFF.

The V and J genes are TRBV10-3 and TRBJ1-1, with 8 bases matching TRBD1. After removal of 9 bases from V and 0 bases from J, the junction contained 3 bases not matched to a gene. Germline V gives CDR1 ENHRY, CDR2 SYGVKD. The CDR3 runs 13 residues. The CDR3 DNA sequence: TGTGCCATTCGGGGACAGGTGAACACTGAAGCTTTCTTT. It is translated as CAIRGQVNTEAFF.

The chain is built from TRBV6-5 and TRBJ2-3; possible D gene TRBD1, 6 bases. The CDR3 consists of 14 residues. V lost 0 bases to trimming and J lost 4 bases, with 8 bases between them. Germline loops: CDR1 MNHEY, CDR2 SVGAGI. CDR3 sequence: CASSYSQGPDTQYF. CDR3 nucleotides: TGTGCCAGCAGTTACTCGCAGGGGCCAGATACGCAGTATTTT.

The chain combines TRBV30 with TRBJ2-1, with 10 bases matching TRBD2. This CDR3 region has 12 residues. Germline CDR1 and CDR2: GTSNPN and SVGIG (reference sequence). J lost 16 bases, V lost 0 bases, and 6 bases had no gene match. The CDR3 coding sequence is TGTGCCTGGAGTGTCAGCGGGGGGGTTTGTTTCTTC. Encoded protein: CAWSVSGGVCFF.